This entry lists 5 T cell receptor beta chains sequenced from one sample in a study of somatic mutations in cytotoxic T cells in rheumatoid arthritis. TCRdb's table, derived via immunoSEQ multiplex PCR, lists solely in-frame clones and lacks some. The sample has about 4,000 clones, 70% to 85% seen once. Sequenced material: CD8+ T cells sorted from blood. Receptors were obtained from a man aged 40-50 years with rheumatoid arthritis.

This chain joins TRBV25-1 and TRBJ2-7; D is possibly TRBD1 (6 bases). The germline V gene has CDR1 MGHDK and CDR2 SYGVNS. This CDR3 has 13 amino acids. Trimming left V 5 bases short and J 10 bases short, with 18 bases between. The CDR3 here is CASSIGFRDKQYF. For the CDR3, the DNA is TGTGCCAGCAGTATAGGTTTTCGGGACAAACAGTACTTC.

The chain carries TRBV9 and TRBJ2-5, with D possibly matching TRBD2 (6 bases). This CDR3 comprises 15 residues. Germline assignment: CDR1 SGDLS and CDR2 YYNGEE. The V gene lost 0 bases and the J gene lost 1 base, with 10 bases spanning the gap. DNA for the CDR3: TGTGCCAGCAGCGTAGGAACTAGCAGCCAAGAGACCCAGTACTTC. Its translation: CASSVGTSSQETQYF.

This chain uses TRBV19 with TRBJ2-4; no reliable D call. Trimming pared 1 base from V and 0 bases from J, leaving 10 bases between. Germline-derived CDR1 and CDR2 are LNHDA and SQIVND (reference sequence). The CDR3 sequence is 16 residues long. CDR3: CASSIVGQGAKNIQYF. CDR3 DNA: TGTGCCAGTAGTATAGTGGGCCAAGGAGCCAAAAACATTCAGTACTTC. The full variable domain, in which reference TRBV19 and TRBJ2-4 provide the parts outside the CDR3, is DGGITQSPKYLFRKEGQNVTLSCEQNLNHDAMYWYRQDPGQGLRLIYYSQIVNDFQKGDIAEGYSVSREKKESFPLTVTSAQKNPTAFYLCASSIVGQGAKNIQYFGAGTRLSVL.

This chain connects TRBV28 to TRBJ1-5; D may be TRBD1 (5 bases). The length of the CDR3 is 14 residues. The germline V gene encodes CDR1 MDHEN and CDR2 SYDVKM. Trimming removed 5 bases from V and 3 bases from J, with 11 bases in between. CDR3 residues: CASSEVGANQPQHF. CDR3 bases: TGTGCCAGCAGTGAGGTAGGGGCCAATCAGCCCCAGCATTTT.

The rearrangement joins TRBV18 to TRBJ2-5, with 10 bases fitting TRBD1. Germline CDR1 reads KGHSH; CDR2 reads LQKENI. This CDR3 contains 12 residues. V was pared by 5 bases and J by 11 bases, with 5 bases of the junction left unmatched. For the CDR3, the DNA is TGTGCCAGCTCAGGAGGGGACAGGGGACAGTACTTC. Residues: CASSGGDRGQYF.